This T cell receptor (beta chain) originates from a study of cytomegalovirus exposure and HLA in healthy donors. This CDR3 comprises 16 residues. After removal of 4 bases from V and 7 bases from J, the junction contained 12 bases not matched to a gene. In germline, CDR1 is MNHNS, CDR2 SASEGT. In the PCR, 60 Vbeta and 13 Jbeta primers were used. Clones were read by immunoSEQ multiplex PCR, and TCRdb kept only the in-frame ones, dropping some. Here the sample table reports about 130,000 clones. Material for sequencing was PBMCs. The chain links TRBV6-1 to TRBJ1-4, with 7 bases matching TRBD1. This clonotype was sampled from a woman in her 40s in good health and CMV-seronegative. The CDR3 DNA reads TGTGCCAGCAGTGGGGGACCGCACAGGGGTGTTGAAAAACTGTTTTTT. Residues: CASSGGPHRGVEKLFF.